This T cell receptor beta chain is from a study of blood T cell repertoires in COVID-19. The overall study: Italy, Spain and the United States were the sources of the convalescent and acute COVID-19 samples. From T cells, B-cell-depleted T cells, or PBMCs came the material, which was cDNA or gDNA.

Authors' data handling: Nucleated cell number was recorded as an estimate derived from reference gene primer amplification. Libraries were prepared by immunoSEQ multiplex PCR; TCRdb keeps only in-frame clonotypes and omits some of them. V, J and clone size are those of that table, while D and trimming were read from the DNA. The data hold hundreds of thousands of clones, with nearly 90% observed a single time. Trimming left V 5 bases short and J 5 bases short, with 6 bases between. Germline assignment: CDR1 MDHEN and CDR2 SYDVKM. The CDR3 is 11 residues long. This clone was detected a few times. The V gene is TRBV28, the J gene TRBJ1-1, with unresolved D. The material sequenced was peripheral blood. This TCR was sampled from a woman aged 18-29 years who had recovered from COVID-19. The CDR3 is CASSMSTEAFF. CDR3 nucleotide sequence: TGTGCCAGCAGTATGTCTACTGAAGCTTTCTTT.